This T cell receptor beta chain stems from a study of follicular helper T cells after annual influenza vaccination. Study results and limitations: Successive annual vaccinations recalled a recurrent oligoclonal ICOS+CD38+ cTfh response with influenza-specific clonotypes.

Time point denoted: 2014-2015 season, pre-vaccination. Per time point, roughly 40-100 mL of blood was sampled. The CDR3 covers 17 residues. Germline V gene lookup returns CDR1 SGHVS and CDR2 FNYEAQ. Trimming shortened V by 5 bases and J by 0 bases, and 14 bases separated the two germline ends. Details on this clone: Its specificity is not known.

Sequencing was performed with immunoSEQ multiplex PCR; in TCRdb, only in-frame clones are kept and a portion is missing. Of 10,000 to 15,000 clones listed, roughly 80% are singletons. The sequence was collected from an adult who received the influenza vaccine. The material sequenced was CXCR5- memory CD4+ T cells sorted from blood, taken on the day of influenza vaccination. The chain is built from TRBV7-6 and TRBJ2-6; D may correspond to TRBD1 or TRBD2 (5 bases each). CDR3 nucleotide sequence: TGTGCCAGCAGCCGAGAGTGGGGGAACTCTGGGGCCAACGTCCTGACTTTC. It is translated as CASSREWGNSGANVLTF.